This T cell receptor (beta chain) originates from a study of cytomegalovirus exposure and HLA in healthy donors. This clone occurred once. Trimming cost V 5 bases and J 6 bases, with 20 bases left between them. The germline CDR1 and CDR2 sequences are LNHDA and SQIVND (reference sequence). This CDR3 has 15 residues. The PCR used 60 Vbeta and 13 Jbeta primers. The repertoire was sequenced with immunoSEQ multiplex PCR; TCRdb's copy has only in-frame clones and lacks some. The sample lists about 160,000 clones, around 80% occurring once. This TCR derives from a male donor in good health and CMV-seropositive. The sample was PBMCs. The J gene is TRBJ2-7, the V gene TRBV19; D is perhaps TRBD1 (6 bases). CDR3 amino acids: CASSRSKQGAREQYF. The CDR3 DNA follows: TGTGCCAGTAGTCGATCAAAACAGGGAGCGCGCGAGCAGTACTTC.